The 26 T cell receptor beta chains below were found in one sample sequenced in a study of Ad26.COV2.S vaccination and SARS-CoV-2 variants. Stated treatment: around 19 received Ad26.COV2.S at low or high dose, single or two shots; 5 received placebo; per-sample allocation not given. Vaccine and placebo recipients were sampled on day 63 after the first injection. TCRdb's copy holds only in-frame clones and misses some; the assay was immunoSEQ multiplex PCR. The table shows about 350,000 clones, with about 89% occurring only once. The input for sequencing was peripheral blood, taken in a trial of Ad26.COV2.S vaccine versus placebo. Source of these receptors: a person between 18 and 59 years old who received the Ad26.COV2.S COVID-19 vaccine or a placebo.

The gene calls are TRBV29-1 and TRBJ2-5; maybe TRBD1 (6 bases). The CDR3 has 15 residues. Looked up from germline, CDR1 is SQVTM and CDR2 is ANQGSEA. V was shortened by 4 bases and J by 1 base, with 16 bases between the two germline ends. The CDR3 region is CSVGPSGAAQETQYF. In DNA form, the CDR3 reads TGCAGCGTTGGGCCTTCAGGGGCTGCCCAAGAGACCCAGTACTTC.

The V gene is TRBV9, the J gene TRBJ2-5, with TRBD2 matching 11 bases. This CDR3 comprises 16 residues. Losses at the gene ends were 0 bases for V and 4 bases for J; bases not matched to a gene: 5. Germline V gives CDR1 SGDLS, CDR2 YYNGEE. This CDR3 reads CASSVEGLAGGETQYF. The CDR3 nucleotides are TGTGCCAGCAGCGTAGAGGGGCTAGCGGGGGGAGAGACCCAGTACTTC.

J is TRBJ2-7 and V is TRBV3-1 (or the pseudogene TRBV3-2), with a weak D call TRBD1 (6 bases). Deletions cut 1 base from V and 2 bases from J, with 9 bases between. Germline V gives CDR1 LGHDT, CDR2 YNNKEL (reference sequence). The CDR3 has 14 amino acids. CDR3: CASSQVWGPYEQYF. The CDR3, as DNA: TGTGCCAGCAGCCAAGTTTGGGGGCCCTACGAGCAGTACTTC.

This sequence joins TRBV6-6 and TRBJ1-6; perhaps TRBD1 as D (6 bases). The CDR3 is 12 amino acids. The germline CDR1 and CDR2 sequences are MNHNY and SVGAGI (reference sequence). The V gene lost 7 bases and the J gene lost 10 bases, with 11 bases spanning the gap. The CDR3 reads CASTSGVSPLHF. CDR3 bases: TGTGCCAGCACTTCAGGGGTGTCACCCCTCCACTTT.

The chain's CDR3 is CASSTVREGSPLHF. The CDR3 nucleotides read TGTGCCAGCAGTACGGTCAGGGAAGGTTCACCCCTCCACTTT. The chain couples TRBV6-5 to TRBJ1-6, with D possibly TRBD1 on 5 matching bases. V lost 5 bases and J 9 bases, leaving 14 bases between the germline ends. Germline CDR1 is MNHEY and CDR2 is SVGAGI. The CDR3 covers 14 residues.

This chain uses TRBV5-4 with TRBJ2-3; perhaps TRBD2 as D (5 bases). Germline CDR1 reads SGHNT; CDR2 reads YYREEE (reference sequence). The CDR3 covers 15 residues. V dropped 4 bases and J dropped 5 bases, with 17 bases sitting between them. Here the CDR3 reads CASSDPRLTRDTQYF. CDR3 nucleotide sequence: TGTGCCAGCAGCGATCCCAGACTAACTCGAGATACGCAGTATTTT.

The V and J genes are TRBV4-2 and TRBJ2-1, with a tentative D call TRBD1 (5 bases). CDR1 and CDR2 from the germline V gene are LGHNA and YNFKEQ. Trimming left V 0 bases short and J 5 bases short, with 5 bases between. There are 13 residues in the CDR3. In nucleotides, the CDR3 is TGTGCCAGCAGCCAAGACAGGGACAATGAGCAGTTCTTC. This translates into CASSQDRDNEQFF.

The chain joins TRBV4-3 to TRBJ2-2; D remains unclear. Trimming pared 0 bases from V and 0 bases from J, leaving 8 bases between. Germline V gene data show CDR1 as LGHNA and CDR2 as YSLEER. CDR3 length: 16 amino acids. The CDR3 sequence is CASSQDRQPNTGELFF. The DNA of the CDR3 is TGCGCCAGCAGCCAAGATAGACAACCGAACACCGGGGAGCTGTTTTTT.

For the CDR3, the DNA is TGTGCCAGCAGCTTAAACTCAGGGGACTATGGCTACACCTTC. Amino acid sequence: CASSLNSGDYGYTF. This chain uses TRBV7-2 with TRBJ1-2; D possibly corresponds to TRBD1 (6 bases). The germline gives CDR1 SGHTA, CDR2 FQGNSA. CDR3 length: 14 residues. V was cut by 2 bases and J by 3 bases, with 10 bases left in between. The full variable domain, its missing parts supplied by reference TRBV7-2 and TRBJ1-2, is GAGVSQSPSNKVTEKGKDVELRCDPISGHTALYWYRQSLGQGLEFLIYFQGNSAPDKSGLPSDRFSAERTGGSVSTLTIQRTQQEDSAVYLCASSLNSGDYGYTFGSGTRLTVV.

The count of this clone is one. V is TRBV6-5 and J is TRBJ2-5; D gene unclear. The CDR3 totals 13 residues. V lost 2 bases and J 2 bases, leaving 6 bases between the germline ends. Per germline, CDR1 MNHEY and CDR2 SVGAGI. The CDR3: CASSYTEQETQYF. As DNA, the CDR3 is TGTGCCAGCAGTTACACGGAACAAGAGACCCAGTACTTC.

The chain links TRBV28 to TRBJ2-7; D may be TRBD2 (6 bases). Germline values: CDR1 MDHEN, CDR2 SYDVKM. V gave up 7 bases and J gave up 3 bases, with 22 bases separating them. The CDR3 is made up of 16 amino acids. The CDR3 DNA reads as TGTGCCAGCATCCGCCCAGGCGGGAACCGGGACTACGAGCAGTACTTC. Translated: CASIRPGGNRDYEQYF.

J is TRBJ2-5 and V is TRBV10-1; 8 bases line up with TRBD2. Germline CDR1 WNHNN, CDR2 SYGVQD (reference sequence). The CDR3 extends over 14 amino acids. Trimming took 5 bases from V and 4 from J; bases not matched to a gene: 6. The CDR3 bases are TGCGCCAGCAGTTTAGCGGGATTAGGAGAGACCCAGTACTTC. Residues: CASSLAGLGETQYF.

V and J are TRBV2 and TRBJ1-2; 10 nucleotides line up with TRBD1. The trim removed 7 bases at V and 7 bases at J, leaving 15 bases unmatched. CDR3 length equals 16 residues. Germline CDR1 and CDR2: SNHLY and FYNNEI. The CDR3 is CASTRQGAGYSIGYTF. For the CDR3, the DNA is TGTGCCAGCACGAGACAGGGGGCAGGGTACTCAATTGGCTACACCTTC.

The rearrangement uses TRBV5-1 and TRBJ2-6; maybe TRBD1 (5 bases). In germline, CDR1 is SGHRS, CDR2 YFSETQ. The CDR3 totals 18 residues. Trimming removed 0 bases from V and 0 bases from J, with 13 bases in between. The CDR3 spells CASSLDRHVNSGANVLTF. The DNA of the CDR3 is TGCGCCAGCAGCTTGGACAGGCATGTTAACTCTGGGGCCAACGTCCTGACTTTC.

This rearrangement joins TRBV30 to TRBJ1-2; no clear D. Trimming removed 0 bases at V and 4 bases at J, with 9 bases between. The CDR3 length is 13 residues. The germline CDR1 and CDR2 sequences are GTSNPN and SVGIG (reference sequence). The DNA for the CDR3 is TGTGCCTGGAGTGTCACCCGATTCTATGGCTACACCTTC. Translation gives CAWSVTRFYGYTF.

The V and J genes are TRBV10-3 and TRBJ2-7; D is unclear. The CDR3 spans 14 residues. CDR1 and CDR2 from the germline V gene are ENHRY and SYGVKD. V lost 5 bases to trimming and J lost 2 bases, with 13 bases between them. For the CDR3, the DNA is TGTGCCATCAGTAGGACCGCCGCTGCCTACGAGCAGTACTTC. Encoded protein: CAISRTAAAYEQYF.

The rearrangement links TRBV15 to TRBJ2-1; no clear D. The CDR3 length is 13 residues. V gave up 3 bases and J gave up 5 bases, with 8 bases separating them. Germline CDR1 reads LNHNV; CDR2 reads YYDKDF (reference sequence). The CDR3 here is CATSSLGNNEQFF. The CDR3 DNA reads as TGTGCCACCAGCAGTTTGGGTAACAATGAGCAGTTCTTC.

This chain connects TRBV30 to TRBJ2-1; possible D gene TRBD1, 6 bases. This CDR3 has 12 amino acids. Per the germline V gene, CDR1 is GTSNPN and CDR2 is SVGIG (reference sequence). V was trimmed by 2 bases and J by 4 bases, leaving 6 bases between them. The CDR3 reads CAWSRGYNEQFF. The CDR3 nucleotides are TGTGCCTGGAGTAGGGGGTACAATGAGCAGTTCTTC.

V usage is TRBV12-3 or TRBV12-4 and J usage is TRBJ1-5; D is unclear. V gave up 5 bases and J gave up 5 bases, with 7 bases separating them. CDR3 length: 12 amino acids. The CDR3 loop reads CASSAPYQPQHF. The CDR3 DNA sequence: TGTGCCAGCAGTGCCCCCTATCAGCCCCAGCATTTT.

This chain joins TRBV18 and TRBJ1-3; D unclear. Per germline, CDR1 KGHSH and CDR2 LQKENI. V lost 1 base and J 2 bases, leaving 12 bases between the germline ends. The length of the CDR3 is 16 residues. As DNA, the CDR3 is TGTGCCAGCTCACCACAAAAGGACTCAGCTGGAAACACCATATATTTT. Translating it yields CASSPQKDSAGNTIYF.

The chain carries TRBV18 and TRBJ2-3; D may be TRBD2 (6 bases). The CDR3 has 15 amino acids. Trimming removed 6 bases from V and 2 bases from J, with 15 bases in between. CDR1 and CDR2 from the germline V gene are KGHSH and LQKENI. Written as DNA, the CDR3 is TGTGCCAGCTCCGACTTGGGACTCCCCACAGATACGCAGTATTTT. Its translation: CASSDLGLPTDTQYF. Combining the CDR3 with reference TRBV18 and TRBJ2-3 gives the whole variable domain NAGVMQNPRHLVRRRGQEARLRCSPMKGHSHVYWYRQLPEEGLKFMVYLQKENIIDESGMPKERFSAEFPKEGPSILRIQQVVRGDSAAYFCASSDLGLPTDTQYFGPGTRLTVL.

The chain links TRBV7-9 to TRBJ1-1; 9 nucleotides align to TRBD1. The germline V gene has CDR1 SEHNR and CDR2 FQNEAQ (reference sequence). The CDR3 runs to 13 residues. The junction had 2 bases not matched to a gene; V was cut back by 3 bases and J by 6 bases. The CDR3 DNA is TGTGCCAGCAGCTTGGGACAGGGCCCTGAAGCTTTCTTT. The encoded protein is CASSLGQGPEAFF.

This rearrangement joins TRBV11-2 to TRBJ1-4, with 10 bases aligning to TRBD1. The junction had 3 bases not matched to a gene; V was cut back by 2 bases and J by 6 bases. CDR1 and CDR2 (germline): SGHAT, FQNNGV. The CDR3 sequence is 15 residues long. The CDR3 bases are TGTGCCAGCAGCTTACGGGGGACAGGGGATGAAAAACTGTTTTTT. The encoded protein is CASSLRGTGDEKLFF.

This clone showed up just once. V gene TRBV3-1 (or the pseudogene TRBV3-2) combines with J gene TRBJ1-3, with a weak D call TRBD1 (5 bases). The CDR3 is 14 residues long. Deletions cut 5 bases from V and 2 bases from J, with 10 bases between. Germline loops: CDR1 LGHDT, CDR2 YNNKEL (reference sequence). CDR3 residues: CASSDQGTGNTIYF. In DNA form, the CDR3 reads TGTGCCAGCAGCGATCAGGGAACTGGAAACACCATATATTTT.

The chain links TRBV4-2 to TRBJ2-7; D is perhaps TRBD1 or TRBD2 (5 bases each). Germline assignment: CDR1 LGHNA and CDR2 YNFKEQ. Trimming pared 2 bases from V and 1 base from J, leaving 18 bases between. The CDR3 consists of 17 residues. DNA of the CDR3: TGTGCCAGCAGCCAAATCTCCGGGGAAGGGGTGTCCTACGAGCAGTACTTC. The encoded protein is CASSQISGEGVSYEQYF.

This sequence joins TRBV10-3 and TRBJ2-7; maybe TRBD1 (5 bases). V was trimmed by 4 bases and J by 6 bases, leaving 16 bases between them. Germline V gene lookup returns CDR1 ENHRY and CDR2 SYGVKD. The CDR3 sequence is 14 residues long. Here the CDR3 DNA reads TGTGCCATCAGTGGGATCAACAGGCCCCGCGAGCAGTACTTC. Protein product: CAISGINRPREQYF.